What follows is one T cell receptor beta chain and its context. The data belong to a study of PD-1 blockade in mismatch repair-deficient tumors. Study-wide background: Patients had 12 mismatch repair-deficient cancer types, all previously treated and progressing.

The CDR3 is 14 amino acids. The V end lost 4 bases, the J end lost 2 bases, and 13 bases lay between the germline ends. In germline, CDR1 is SQVTM, CDR2 ANQGSEA. Sequencing used immunoSEQ multiplex PCR; TCRdb keeps in-frame clones, though not all of them. The sample lists 90,000 to 130,000 clones, more than 60% occurring once. This receptor was obtained from an adult with mismatch repair-deficient cancer. The sample was peripheral blood, taken 60 weeks after starting pembrolizumab. The genes are TRBV29-1 and TRBJ2-3; D call uncertain. CDR3 protein: CSVAVGSTTDTQYF. In nucleotides, the CDR3 is TGCAGCGTTGCGGTTGGTAGCACCACAGATACGCAGTATTTT.